The next 25 T cell receptor beta chains were all read from a single sample in a study of blood T cell repertoires in COVID-19. The table came from immunoSEQ multiplex PCR; TCRdb's copy has only in-frame clones and leaves some out. Of about 94,000 clones listed, about 80% were seen once; the top ten hold roughly 6.3%. The sequenced material came from peripheral blood. These receptors were taken from a man aged 55-75 years with acute or convalescent COVID-19.

J is TRBJ1-4 and V is TRBV9; D is ambiguous. V was cut by 3 bases and J by 6 bases, with 9 bases left in between. From germline, CDR1 is SGDLS and CDR2 YYNGEE. The CDR3 contains 13 residues. CDR3 bases: TGTGCCAGCAGCGCCTCTACGGATGAAAAACTGTTTTTT. Protein sequence: CASSASTDEKLFF. Drawing the rest from reference TRBV9 and TRBJ1-4, the complete variable domain is DSGVTQTPKHLITATGQRVTLRCSPRSGDLSVYWYQQSLDQGLQFLIQYYNGEERAKGNILERFSAQQFPDLHSELNLSSLELGDSALYFCASSASTDEKLFFGSGTQLSVL.

This chain connects TRBV11-2 to TRBJ1-2; D is ambiguous. Trimming stripped 2 bases from V and 5 bases from J, with 3 bases between. Germline V CDR1 and CDR2: SGHAT, FQNNGV. There are 11 residues in the CDR3. This chain's CDR3 is CASSLTYGYTF. For the CDR3, the DNA is TGTGCCAGCAGCTTAACATATGGCTACACCTTC.

This clone has a single count. This chain links TRBV4-3 with TRBJ2-7; possibly TRBD2 for D (5 bases). Trimming took 4 bases from V and 9 from J, leaving 16 bases between them. Germline loops: CDR1 LGHNA, CDR2 YSLEER. The CDR3 contains 13 residues. The CDR3 nucleotides read TGCGCCAGCAGCCTCCTAGCCGCGTCCGCGCAGTACTTC. Its protein is CASSLLAASAQYF.

This chain connects TRBV18 to TRBJ1-3; a possible D gene is TRBD1 (5 bases). CDR1 and CDR2 from the germline V gene are KGHSH and LQKENI. The CDR3 totals 16 residues. Trimming left V 4 bases short and J 1 base short, with 14 bases between. The CDR3 nucleotides are TGTGCCAGCTCACGAAGCAGGGCCTCTTCTGGAAACACCATATATTTT. The encoded protein is CASSRSRASSGNTIYF.

The chain carries TRBV9 and TRBJ2-7, with D maybe TRBD2 (7 bases). Germline lookup yields CDR1 SGDLS and CDR2 YYNGEE. V lost 0 bases to trimming and J lost 3 bases, with 13 bases between them. The CDR3 totals 15 residues. The CDR3 is CASSVAAGEGYEQYF. DNA of the CDR3: TGTGCCAGCAGCGTAGCCGCAGGGGAGGGCTACGAGCAGTACTTC.

The genes are TRBV6-5 and TRBJ1-4; D may be TRBD1 (5 bases). Germline CDR1 and CDR2: MNHEY and SVGAGI. The CDR3 has 14 amino acids. Trimming removed 6 bases from V and 6 bases from J, with 14 bases in between. The CDR3 bases are TGTGCCAGCAGATCCGGCAGGGTAGATGAAAAACTGTTTTTT. As protein: CASRSGRVDEKLFF.

V and J are TRBV6-5 and TRBJ2-5, with TRBD2 as a possible D gene (5 bases). The CDR3 extends over 11 amino acids. Germline CDR1 MNHEY, CDR2 SVGAGI. The ends were cut back, 7 bases at V and 10 bases at J, with 13 bases in the middle. CDR3 protein: CASTLRGIQYF. The CDR3 DNA sequence: TGTGCCAGCACCTTACGAGGGATCCAGTACTTC.

The chain employs TRBV11-2 and TRBJ1-1, with a weak D call TRBD1 (6 bases). The CDR3 spans 18 residues. Trimming pared 3 bases from V and 0 bases from J, leaving 20 bases between. The germline CDR1 and CDR2 sequences are SGHAT and FQNNGV. CDR3 DNA sequence: TGTGCCAGCAGCTTTTGGGTACAGGGCACCCTGATGAACACTGAAGCTTTCTTT. This encodes CASSFWVQGTLMNTEAFF.

This chain joins TRBV12-3 or TRBV12-4 and TRBJ2-3; D not certain. The CDR3 sequence is 13 residues long. V lost 4 bases to trimming and J lost 3 bases, with 8 bases between them. The CDR3 DNA reads as TGTGCCAGCAGTTGGCTCGAAACAGATACGCAGTATTTT. It is translated as CASSWLETDTQYF.

This sequence joins TRBV27 and TRBJ1-1, with D possibly matching TRBD1 (6 bases). Looked up from germline, CDR1 is MNHEY and CDR2 is SMNVEV (reference sequence). The V end was cut by 3 bases, the J end by 5 bases, with 13 bases between. The CDR3 is 14 amino acids. CDR3 nucleotide sequence: TGTGCCAGCAGTTTTACAGGGATTACGACTGAAGCTTTCTTT. It specifies CASSFTGITTEAFF.

This clone has just one count. The chain has TRBV11-3 and TRBJ1-1; D is unresolved. The CDR3 is made up of 13 amino acids. Germline V gives CDR1 SGHNT, CDR2 YENEEA. V was shortened by 1 base and J by 6 bases, with 9 bases between the two germline ends. The CDR3 here is CASSLVQNSEAFF. Written as DNA, the CDR3 is TGTGCCAGCAGCTTAGTCCAAAATTCTGAAGCTTTCTTT.

This clone was found once. The gene calls are TRBV30 and TRBJ1-2, with D possibly TRBD1 on 5 matching bases. Germline values: CDR1 GTSNPN, CDR2 SVGIG (reference sequence). Trimming stripped 3 bases from V and 2 bases from J, with 7 bases between. The CDR3 has 12 amino acids. CDR3 amino acids: CAWRGGNYGYTF. The CDR3 coding sequence is TGTGCCTGGAGGGGGGGGAACTATGGCTACACCTTC.

V is TRBV30 and J is TRBJ1-4; 7 bases match TRBD1. V shed 4 bases and J 0 bases; nucleotides not matched to a gene: 2. The germline gives CDR1 GTSNPN, CDR2 SVGIG (reference sequence). The CDR3 contains 14 residues. The CDR3, as DNA: TGTGCCTGGAACAGGGGCTCAACTAATGAAAAACTGTTTTTT. Residues: CAWNRGSTNEKLFF.

This clone has only a few counts. The V and J genes are TRBV30 and TRBJ1-6; 8 bases are a match to TRBD1. This CDR3 comprises 14 residues. The J segment lost 7 bases and the V segment lost 8 bases, leaving 10 bases of the junction unmatched. CDR1 is GTSNPN and CDR2 is SVGIG in the germline V gene (reference sequence). The CDR3 sequence: CAGNGQGVNSPLHF. CDR3 sequence (DNA): TGTGCCGGAAACGGACAGGGTGTGAATTCACCCCTCCACTTT.

By its share, this clone is medium-sized. Other DNA sequences in the same sample also yield this CDR3. The chain employs TRBV27 and TRBJ1-1, with D possibly matching TRBD1 (5 bases). The CDR3 contains 13 residues. Looked up from germline, CDR1 is MNHEY and CDR2 is SMNVEV (reference sequence). Trimming pared 3 bases from V and 6 bases from J, leaving 11 bases between. CDR3 sequence reads: CASSFRGFAEAFF. As DNA, the CDR3 is TGTGCCAGCAGTTTTCGGGGGTTCGCTGAAGCTTTCTTT.

V gene TRBV11-2 combines with J gene TRBJ1-3; D may be TRBD1 (5 bases). V lost 5 bases, J lost 1 base, and 12 bases lay in between. There are 15 residues in the CDR3. Germline CDR1 reads SGHAT; CDR2 reads FQNNGV. The CDR3 nucleotides are TGTGCCAGCAGCCGAGAGGGGACTTCTGGAAACACCATATATTTT. It codes for CASSREGTSGNTIYF. Full variable domain (missing parts from reference TRBV11-2 and TRBJ1-3): EAGVAQSPRYKIIEKRQSVAFWCNPISGHATLYWYQQILGQGPKLLIQFQNNGVVDDSQLPKDRFSAERLKGVDSTLKIQPAKLEDSAVYLCASSREGTSGNTIYFGEGSWLTVV.

The chain combines TRBV6-5 with TRBJ1-6; 8 bases align to TRBD1. The CDR3 sequence is 15 residues long. Germline V CDR1 and CDR2: MNHEY, SVGAGI. Trimming cost V 3 bases and J 6 bases; bases outside gene matches: 4. The CDR3 loop is CASSYETGVNSPLHF. DNA of the CDR3: TGTGCCAGCAGTTATGAGACAGGGGTTAATTCACCCCTCCACTTT.

The rearrangement joins TRBV7-3 to TRBJ2-7; 8 positions agree with TRBD1. The CDR3 has 15 amino acids. Germline V gene sequence: CDR1 SGHTA, CDR2 FQGTGA. V trimming: 2 bases; J trimming: 2 bases; junction bases outside the gene matches: 5. The CDR3 loop reads CASSLAPGQAYEQYF. CDR3 sequence (DNA): TGTGCCAGCAGCTTAGCCCCGGGACAGGCCTACGAGCAGTACTTC.

This clone was observed once. The V call is TRBV5-6, the J call TRBJ1-5; D is unresolved. Trimming took off 0 bases at V and 5 bases at J, with 6 bases between the two ends. The germline gives CDR1 SGHDT, CDR2 YYEEEE. The length of the CDR3 is 13 residues. CDR3 in DNA: TGTGCCAGCAGCTTGGGGAGCCATCAGCCCCAGCATTTT. Translation: CASSLGSHQPQHF.

The rearrangement uses TRBV5-1 and TRBJ1-1; D ambiguous. The CDR3 spans 13 residues. Between the trimmed V and J ends, which lost 0 bases and 3 bases, there was a span of 6 bases. Germline-derived CDR1 and CDR2 are SGHRS and YFSETQ. CDR3 DNA sequence: TGCGCCAGCAGCTTGGTAGTAGACACTGAAGCTTTCTTT. Its protein is CASSLVVDTEAFF.

The rearrangement links TRBV6-5 to TRBJ1-4, with D perhaps matching TRBD1 (5 bases). Between the trimmed V and J ends, which lost 6 bases and 2 bases, there was a span of 13 bases. The CDR3 is 15 amino acids. Germline V gives CDR1 MNHEY, CDR2 SVGAGI. CDR3 sequence (DNA): TGTGCCAGCAGAACGACCCCAGGGACTAATGAAAAACTGTTTTTT. This translates into CASRTTPGTNEKLFF.

This clone has just one count. The J gene is TRBJ2-5, the V gene TRBV9; 7 bases map to TRBD1. The CDR3 length is 15 residues. CDR1 is SGDLS, CDR2 YYNGEE, per germline. The trim removed 2 bases at V and 1 base at J, leaving 5 bases unmatched. CDR3 nucleotides: TGTGCCAGCAGCGTGATGGGACAGAGCCAAGAGACCCAGTACTTC. Amino acid sequence: CASSVMGQSQETQYF. The full variable domain, its missing parts supplied by reference TRBV9 and TRBJ2-5, is DSGVTQTPKHLITATGQRVTLRCSPRSGDLSVYWYQQSLDQGLQFLIQYYNGEERAKGNILERFSAQQFPDLHSELNLSSLELGDSALYFCASSVMGQSQETQYFGPGTRLLVL.

J is TRBJ1-2 and V is TRBV25-1; D unresolved. CDR1 and CDR2 from the germline V gene are MGHDK and SYGVNS. V was cut by 3 bases and J by 5 bases, with 25 bases left in between. This CDR3 region has 18 residues. The CDR3 DNA sequence: TGTGCCAGCAGTGACGAAGCTTACACTGGGCGAAACCTTTATGGCTACACCTTC. Amino acid sequence: CASSDEAYTGRNLYGYTF.

The V gene is TRBV24-1, the J gene TRBJ1-2; TRBD1 aligns across 8 bases. The CDR3 is made up of 15 amino acids. CDR1 KGHDR and CDR2 SFDVKD come from the germline V gene. Trimming cost V 4 bases and J 4 bases; bases outside gene matches: 7. CDR3 bases: TGTGCCACCAGTGACCCTTGGACAGGGCTCTATGGCTACACCTTC. Encoded protein: CATSDPWTGLYGYTF.

This chain uses TRBV15 with TRBJ1-5; possible D gene TRBD1, 5 bases. Germline V gene data show CDR1 as LNHNV and CDR2 as YYDKDF (reference sequence). V lost 0 bases and J lost 2, with 8 bases in between. The CDR3 has 15 residues. CDR3 sequence: CATSRDAGGNQPQHF. The CDR3 DNA is TGTGCCACCAGCAGAGATGCGGGGGGCAATCAGCCCCAGCATTTT.